The clone carrying this T cell receptor beta chain has ten or more counts. Its antigen is still unknown. This sample was taken from a study of cytomegalovirus exposure and HLA in healthy donors. Study observations and caveats: Cytomegalovirus association was listed for 164 TCR beta chains.

Using immunoSEQ multiplex PCR, the repertoire was profiled, and TCRdb retains in-frame clones only, with some absent. The table lists about 360,000 clones, around 86% of them singletons. With 4 bases clipped from V and 4 bases from J, the junction kept 8 bases outside the gene matches. Germline assignment: CDR1 GTSNPN and CDR2 SVGIG (reference sequence). This CDR3 contains 14 residues. This TCR came from a woman aged 18-29 years in good health and CMV-seronegative. The V and J genes are TRBV30 and TRBJ1-2; 8 bases align to TRBD1. Source material: PBMCs. The CDR3 DNA follows: TGTGCCTGGACCACGCCAGGGGGCTTCTATGGCTACACCTTC. Its protein is CAWTTPGGFYGYTF.